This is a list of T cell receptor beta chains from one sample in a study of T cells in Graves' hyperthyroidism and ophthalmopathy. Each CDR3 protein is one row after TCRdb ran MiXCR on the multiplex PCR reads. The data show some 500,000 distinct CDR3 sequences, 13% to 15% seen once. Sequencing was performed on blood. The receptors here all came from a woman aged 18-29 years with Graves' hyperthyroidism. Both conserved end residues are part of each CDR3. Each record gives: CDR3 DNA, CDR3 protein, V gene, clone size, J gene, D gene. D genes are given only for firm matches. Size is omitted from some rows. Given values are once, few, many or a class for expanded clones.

TGTGCCTGGACCCAAAGACTAGCGGGTTCCTACGAGCAGTACTTC	CAWTQRLAGSYEQYF	TRBV30	-	TRBJ2-7	TRBD2
TGTGCCAGCAGTTACGGGCTAGCCTCAATAGGAACTGAAGCTTTCTTT	CASSYGLASIGTEAFF	TRBV6-5	many	TRBJ1-1	-
TGCAGCGTTGAAGTCCGGGGCCACTATGGCTACACCTTC	CSVEVRGHYGYTF	TRBV29-1	many	TRBJ1-2	-
TGTGCCAGCAGCTTAGGCAGGGGACTCTATGGCTACACCTTC	CASSLGRGLYGYTF	TRBV11-2	-	TRBJ1-2	-
TGTGCCAGCAGCCCAAGGACAGGCTCCACCGGGGAGCTGTTTTTT	CASSPRTGSTGELFF	TRBV11-2	many	TRBJ2-2	TRBD1
TGTGCCAGCAGTTATGGGACAGGGGGGAAGACCCAGTACTTC	CASSYGTGGKTQYF	TRBV11-2	-	TRBJ2-5	TRBD1
TGTGCCACCAGCATTCTAGCGGGAGCCTACAATGAGCAGTTCTTC	CATSILAGAYNEQFF	TRBV15	few	TRBJ2-1	TRBD2
TGCGCCAGCGGGGGACCTTATGGCCGCTCAGATACGCAGTATTTT	CASGGPYGRSDTQYF	TRBV4-1	many	TRBJ2-3	-
TGTGCCAGCAGCCAGGGGACTAGCGGGAGGCTCAATGAGCAGTTCTTC	CASSQGTSGRLNEQFF	TRBV11-3	many	TRBJ2-1	TRBD2
TGTGCCAGCAGAAGGACTAGCGTCCCCCAGGATACGCAGTATTTT	CASRRTSVPQDTQYF	TRBV5-5	-	TRBJ2-3	TRBD2
TGTGCCAGCAGCTTAGAAGATGGTGCTGAAGCTTTCTTT	CASSLEDGAEAFF	TRBV11-2	many	TRBJ1-1	-
TGTGCCAGCAGCTTAGAGGGTGGGGCGGGGGGTATCAATGAGCAGTTCTTC	CASSLEGGAGGINEQFF	TRBV7-9	-	TRBJ2-1	TRBD2
TGTGCCGGCAGTGAAGGGGCCCGCCAACCCTCTCAGCCCCAGCATTTT	CAGSEGARQPSQPQHF	TRBV25-1	-	TRBJ1-5	-
TGTGCCAGCAGCCAATATATCGGGAGTGGAAAACCCCAGCATTTT	CASSQYIGSGKPQHF	TRBV3-1	few	TRBJ1-5	-
TGCGCCAGCAGCTTCCGGCTAGCGCGGGACAATGAGCAGTTCTTC	CASSFRLARDNEQFF	TRBV5-1	-	TRBJ2-1	-
TGTGCCAGCAGTTTGGGCAACTCGGGAGGTTCACCCCTCCACTTT	CASSLGNSGGSPLHF	TRBV28	many	TRBJ1-6	-
TGTGCCAGCAGTCCTAGCGGGAGTTGGAACAATGAGCAGTTCTTC	CASSPSGSWNNEQFF	TRBV3-1	many	TRBJ2-1	TRBD2
TGTGCCAGCAGTTTATCGAGTCGGGCTGAAGCTTTCTTT	CASSLSSRAEAFF	TRBV28	-	TRBJ1-1	-
TGTGCCAGTAGTATCCGCCACCGGGACAGGGGGCCGGGTGACACTGAAGCTTTCTTT	CASSIRHRDRGPGDTEAFF	TRBV19	-	TRBJ1-1	TRBD1
TGTGCCAGCTCCCTCTATGGGGAGAACACTGAAGCTTTCTTT	CASSLYGENTEAFF	TRBV2	many	TRBJ1-1	-
TGTGCCAGCAGCGTAGAGCCGGGGGCCGGCGGGGAGCTGTTTTTT	CASSVEPGAGGELFF	TRBV9	many	TRBJ2-2	-
TGTGCCACCCTGAGTCGGGGAGAAGGAGTGGCTGGGGCCAACGTCCTGACTTTC	CATLSRGEGVAGANVLTF	TRBV6-1	many	TRBJ2-6	-
TGTGCCATCAACGGGGAGCCGAACACTGAAGCTTTCTTT	CAINGEPNTEAFF	TRBV10-3	few	TRBJ1-1	-
TGTGCCAGCAGTTACGTGGCAGAGGGGACCCAGTACTTC	CASSYVAEGTQYF	TRBV6-5	-	TRBJ2-5	-
TGCAGCGTTGAAGATCTAAGGGGATACTCTGGAAACACCATATATTTT	CSVEDLRGYSGNTIYF	TRBV29-1	many	TRBJ1-3	-
TGTGCCATCAGTGAGTCACGGTCAACCACTGAAGCTTTCTTT	CAISESRSTTEAFF	TRBV10-3	many	TRBJ1-1	-
TGTGCCAGCAGCCCCTTACCTGAGCGGGAGTTTCCCTACGAGCAGTACTTC	CASSPLPEREFPYEQYF	TRBV5-5	-	TRBJ2-7	TRBD2
TGTGCCAGTAGTATCCCGCAGGGGCGGGCTGAAGCTTTCTTT	CASSIPQGRAEAFF	TRBV19	many	TRBJ1-1	-
TGTGCCAGCAGCCGGAGCCAAGGAGAGACCCAGTACTTC	CASSRSQGETQYF	TRBV7-7	many	TRBJ2-5	-
TGCAGTGCTAGAGCTGCCGGGCTGAACACCGGGGAGCTGTTTTTT	CSARAAGLNTGELFF	TRBV20-1	-	TRBJ2-2	-
TGCAGCGTTGTCCCGGGACTTCAATCGAATGAGCAGTTCTTC	CSVVPGLQSNEQFF	TRBV29-1	many	TRBJ2-1	-
TGTGCCAGCTCACTAACCGCAGGGACACGGGGTGAAAAACTGTTTTTT	CASSLTAGTRGEKLFF	TRBV18	few	TRBJ1-4	-
TGCAGTGCTAGACCCAGCTCTGGGGCCAACGTCCTGACTTTC	CSARPSSGANVLTF	TRBV20-1	many	TRBJ2-6	-
TGCAGTGCTAGAGATCTTTTTAGGCGAGATTCAAGGTCTGAAGCTTTCTTT	CSARDLFRRDSRSEAFF	TRBV20-1	many	TRBJ1-1	-
TGCGCCAGCAGCTTGGTAGGGGGCGAGCAGTACTTC	CASSLVGGEQYF	TRBV5-1	-	TRBJ2-7	-
TGCAGTGCGGCTTCTAGTGTGGGCGCAGATACGCAGTATTTT	CSAASSVGADTQYF	TRBV20-1	-	TRBJ2-3	-
TGCAGCGTTGGGGCTAGCGGGAGGGATGAGCAGTTCTTC	CSVGASGRDEQFF	TRBV29-1	-	TRBJ2-1	TRBD2
TGTGCCAGTAGCATCGGGCGGACAAACACCGGGGAGCTGTTTTTT	CASSIGRTNTGELFF	TRBV19	many	TRBJ2-2	-
TGCAGTGCTAGAGATGCAGGGTACTTAACCAAAAACATTCAGTACTTC	CSARDAGYLTKNIQYF	TRBV20-1	few	TRBJ2-4	-
TGCGCCAGCAGGAGCCATAATTCACCCCTCCACTTT	CASRSHNSPLHF	TRBV4-1	many	TRBJ1-6	-
TGCGCCAGCAGCTTGGCGGCTAGCGGGAGGGCCGGGGGGAATGAGCAGTTCTTC	CASSLAASGRAGGNEQFF	TRBV5-1	many	TRBJ2-1	TRBD2
TGCAGTGCTAGAGATCCAAACGGGAACACTGAAGCTTTCTTT	CSARDPNGNTEAFF	TRBV20-1	many	TRBJ1-1	-
TGCGCCATCTCCGGGACAGGGGGCAATCAGCCCCAGCATTTT	CAISGTGGNQPQHF	TRBV10-2	few	TRBJ1-5	TRBD1
TGTGCCAGCAGCTCCCCGGGCCTTGAAGCTTTCTTT	CASSSPGLEAFF	TRBV7-3	few	TRBJ1-1	-